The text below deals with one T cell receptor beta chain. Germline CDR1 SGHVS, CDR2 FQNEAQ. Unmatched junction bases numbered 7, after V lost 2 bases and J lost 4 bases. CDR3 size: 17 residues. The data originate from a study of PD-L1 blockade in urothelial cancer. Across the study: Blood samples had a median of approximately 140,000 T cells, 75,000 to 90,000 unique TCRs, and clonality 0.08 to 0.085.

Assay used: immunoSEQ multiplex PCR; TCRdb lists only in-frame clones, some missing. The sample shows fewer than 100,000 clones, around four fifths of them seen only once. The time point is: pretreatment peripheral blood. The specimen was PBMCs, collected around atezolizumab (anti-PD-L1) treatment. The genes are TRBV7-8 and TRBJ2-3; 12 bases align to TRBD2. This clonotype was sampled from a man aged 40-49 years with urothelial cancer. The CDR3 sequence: CASSLQTSGSPADTQYF. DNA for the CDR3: TGTGCCAGCAGCTTACAGACTAGCGGGAGTCCCGCAGATACGCAGTATTTT.